The clone carrying this T cell receptor beta chain was seen repeatedly, ten times or more. Its matching antigen is unknown. CDR1 and CDR2 from the germline V gene are SGHTA and FQGNSA. The CDR3 spans 16 residues. V was pared by 5 bases and J by 9 bases, with 20 bases between. TCRdb recomputed calls from the reads with MiXCR, one row per CDR3 protein. The sample has about 450,000 distinct CDR3 sequences, roughly 31% seen once. The data are from a study of T cell repertoires in cytomegalovirus infection. Study results and caveats: Accumulated public TCR beta family frequency recognized individuals carrying CMV together with the relevant HLA.

The TCR sequence derives from a human donor in good health (CMV status not recorded). Some clones in this sample may be carry-over from other donors' samples. Sequenced sample: PBMCs. The genes are TRBV7-2 and TRBJ1-6; tentative D call: TRBD1 (6 bases). CDR3 in DNA: TGTGCCAGCAGCCTACTGACAGGTTTCATCGCTTCACCCCTCCACTTT. It encodes CASSLLTGFIASPLHF.